One and the same sample provided the 15 T cell receptor beta chains below, sequenced in a study of T cell responses to AZD1222 COVID-19 vaccine. The protocol was immunoSEQ multiplex PCR, while the TCRdb copy is restricted to in-frame clones and leaves out a portion. The sample includes about 110,000 clones, around 90% of them seen just once. The sample in question was peripheral blood, obtained on day 0 of MenACWY control vaccination. These TCRs come from an adult in good health.

This chain links TRBV13 with TRBJ2-3; D possibly matches TRBD1 or TRBD2 (6 bases each). There are 16 residues in the CDR3. The germline V gene encodes CDR1 PRHDT and CDR2 FYEKMQ (reference sequence). The V end was cut by 1 base, the J end by 2 bases, with 13 bases between. The CDR3 DNA follows: TGTGCCAGCAGCTTAGATCCGGGGGCGGTCACAGATACGCAGTATTTT. Its translation is CASSLDPGAVTDTQYF.

The J gene is TRBJ2-2, the V gene TRBV7-9; D is ambiguous. Germline lookup yields CDR1 SEHNR and CDR2 FQNEAQ (reference sequence). V was cut by 1 base and J by 6 bases, with 3 bases left in between. The CDR3 has 12 amino acids. DNA of the CDR3: TGTGCCAGCAGCTTAGTCCCCGGGGAGCTGTTTTTT. It encodes CASSLVPGELFF.

V usage is TRBV29-1 and J usage is TRBJ1-1; TRBD1 agrees at 10 bases. The trim removed 7 bases at V and 3 bases at J, leaving 8 bases unmatched. Germline assignment: CDR1 SQVTM and CDR2 ANQGSEA. The CDR3 consists of 14 residues. The chain's CDR3 is CSAQPGTGDTEAFF. DNA for the CDR3: TGCAGCGCCCAACCCGGGACAGGGGACACTGAAGCTTTCTTT.

The chain employs TRBV7-3 and TRBJ2-7; 7 bases map to TRBD1. V shed 5 bases, J shed 5 bases, and the junction held 12 bases outside the gene matches. This CDR3 is built from 15 residues. Germline V gene sequence: CDR1 SGHTA, CDR2 FQGTGA. The CDR3 sequence is CASSLGTADRDEQYF. The CDR3 DNA is TGTGCCAGCAGCCTAGGGACAGCGGACCGCGACGAGCAGTACTTC.

The rearrangement joins TRBV6-2 or TRBV6-3 to TRBJ2-3; 9 bases are shared with TRBD2. Germline loops: CDR1 MNHEY, CDR2 SVGEGT. V shed 6 bases, J shed 2 bases, and the junction held 9 bases outside the gene matches. The CDR3 consists of 16 residues. The CDR3 protein is CASSLQGGLATDTQYF. The DNA of the CDR3 is TGTGCCAGCAGCCTCCAAGGGGGACTAGCCACAGATACGCAGTATTTT.

The rearrangement links TRBV6-2 or TRBV6-3 to TRBJ2-7; the match to TRBD1 covers 9 bases. This CDR3 comprises 16 residues. J was trimmed by 8 bases and V by 0 bases; bases with no gene match: 11. Looked up from germline, CDR1 is MNHEY and CDR2 is SVGEGT. In DNA form, the CDR3 reads TGTGCCAGCAGTTACTCGAAGCGGGACAGGGAGCCGAAGCAGTACTTC. Protein sequence: CASSYSKRDREPKQYF.

V is TRBV7-9 and J is TRBJ2-3; no definite D call. CDR3 length: 13 amino acids. CDR1 and CDR2 (germline): SEHNR, FQNEAQ (reference sequence). Trimming shortened V by 5 bases and J by 4 bases, and 10 bases separated the two germline ends. CDR3 DNA: TGTGCCAGCAGCCCGGCGGCCTCAGATACGCAGTATTTT. It encodes CASSPAASDTQYF.

V is TRBV5-1 and J is TRBJ2-3, with D tentatively TRBD1 (6 bases). In germline, CDR1 is SGHRS, CDR2 YFSETQ. The CDR3 has 13 residues. V lost 6 bases and J 0 bases, leaving 8 bases between the germline ends. CDR3 sequence reads: CASTGQSTDTQYF. CDR3 nucleotides: TGCGCCAGCACCGGACAGAGCACAGATACGCAGTATTTT.

The table lists this clone with a count of one. The CDR3 protein is CASRQGPHTEAFF. The CDR3 DNA follows: TGTGCCAGCAGGCAGGGACCCCACACTGAAGCTTTCTTT. The gene calls are TRBV6-5 and TRBJ1-1; tentatively, D is TRBD1 (5 bases). Germline V gene lookup returns CDR1 MNHEY and CDR2 SVGAGI. The CDR3 is 13 amino acids. The germline V and J ends were trimmed by 6 bases and 3 bases, with 11 bases remaining between them.

V usage is TRBV15 and J usage is TRBJ2-1; 7 bases line up with TRBD2. V was pared by 1 base and J by 0 bases, with 3 bases of the junction left unmatched. CDR3 length: 16 residues. Germline assignment: CDR1 LNHNV and CDR2 YYDKDF (reference sequence). The CDR3 coding sequence is TGTGCCACCAGCAGAGCCGGGAGGAGCTCCTACAATGAGCAGTTCTTC. This gives the protein CATSRAGRSSYNEQFF. Together with reference TRBV15 and TRBJ2-1, the CDR3 gives the full variable domain: DAMVIQNPRYQVTQFGKPVTLSCSQTLNHNVMYWYQQKSSQAPKLLFHYYDKDFNNEADTPDNFQSRRPNTSFCFLDIRSPGLGDTAMYLCATSRAGRSSYNEQFFGPGTRLTVL.

This clone was seen only once. J is TRBJ1-3 and V is TRBV4-3; D is perhaps TRBD1 (5 bases). CDR3 length equals 14 residues. Germline V lookup: CDR1 LGHNA, CDR2 YSLEER. V lost 4 bases, J lost 4 bases, and 11 bases lay in between. The CDR3 DNA sequence: TGCGCCAGCAGCCCCGGGGCAGGAGGAAACACCATATATTTT. Its protein is CASSPGAGGNTIYF.

This rearrangement joins TRBV10-3 to TRBJ1-2; weak D call: TRBD1 (6 bases). The CDR3 is made up of 15 amino acids. The ends were cut back, 6 bases at V and 6 bases at J, with 20 bases in the middle. Germline V gives CDR1 ENHRY, CDR2 SYGVKD. CDR3 coding DNA: TGTGCCATCAGCCCGGGACACCCCAGCATTCATGGCTACACCTTC. Translating it yields CAISPGHPSIHGYTF.

The J gene is TRBJ2-7, the V gene TRBV28; 10 bases are shared with TRBD1. The germline V gene encodes CDR1 MDHEN and CDR2 SYDVKM. The CDR3 consists of 16 residues. The V and J ends lost 6 bases and 2 bases, in that order; junction bases with no gene match: 10. CDR3 coding DNA: TGTGCCAGCAGCAACACAGCCGGGACAGGGGCCTACGAGCAGTACTTC. Translated: CASSNTAGTGAYEQYF.

The CDR3 DNA is TGTGCCAGTGACGGGACAGCGAGCTCTGGGGCCAACGTCCTGACTTTC. Translation gives CASDGTASSGANVLTF. The chain links TRBV19 to TRBJ2-6, with 7 bases that match TRBD1. V trimming: 8 bases; J trimming: 0 bases; junction bases outside the gene matches: 7. The CDR3 runs to 16 residues. Germline CDR1 reads LNHDA; CDR2 reads SQIVND (reference sequence).

This chain uses TRBV11-2 with TRBJ2-3; D is unclear. CDR3 length: 13 amino acids. V was shortened by 1 base and J by 4 bases, with 6 bases between the two germline ends. Germline V lookup: CDR1 SGHAT, CDR2 FQNNGV. DNA of the CDR3: TGTGCCAGCAGCTTAGGTTTAGCAGATACGCAGTATTTT. Amino acid sequence: CASSLGLADTQYF.